Below are 7 T cell receptor beta chains sequenced from a single sample in a study of OX40 agonist ivuxolimab in advanced cancers. TCRdb's copy holds only in-frame clones and misses some; the assay was immunoSEQ multiplex PCR. The profile shows 70,000 to 85,000 clones, roughly nine tenths of them singletons. This sample comprised CD4+ or CD8+ T cells sorted from blood, obtained in a trial of the OX40 agonist ivuxolimab. The origin of the receptors is an adult with an advanced solid tumor such as melanoma, head and neck, liver or kidney cancer.

The V and J genes are TRBV2 and TRBJ2-1; D could derive from TRBD1 or TRBD2 (5 bases each). Looked up from germline, CDR1 is SNHLY and CDR2 is FYNNEI. Trimming took 5 bases from V and 5 from J, leaving 10 bases between them. The CDR3 loop spans 13 amino acids. CDR3 protein: CASSPGTNNEQFF. As DNA, the CDR3 is TGTGCCAGCAGTCCCGGGACCAACAATGAGCAGTTCTTC.

The chain carries TRBV5-1 and TRBJ2-2; 14 bases map to TRBD2. Trimming at V came to 5 bases and at J to 4 bases, leaving 4 bases not matched to a gene. The CDR3 contains 16 residues. The V gene's germline CDR1 is SGHRS and CDR2 YFSETQ. Here the CDR3 reads CASRGLAGGGTGELFF. Here the CDR3 DNA reads TGCGCCAGCAGAGGACTAGCGGGAGGAGGCACCGGGGAGCTGTTTTTT.

The chain recombines TRBV11-3 with TRBJ2-1; 8 nucleotides line up with TRBD2. Germline V gene data show CDR1 as SGHNT and CDR2 as YENEEA. The ends lost 5 bases at V and 7 bases at J; junction bases unmatched: 10. This CDR3 has 15 amino acids. CDR3 DNA: TGTGCCAGCAGCCGCGGGGGGAGGGCCGCTAATGAGCAGTTCTTC. Translation gives CASSRGGRAANEQFF.

V usage is TRBV18 and J usage is TRBJ1-2; maybe TRBD1 (5 bases). The V gene lost 6 bases and the J gene lost 4 bases, with 15 bases spanning the gap. The CDR3 extends over 14 amino acids. CDR1 KGHSH and CDR2 LQKENI come from the germline V gene. CDR3: CASSPDSELYGYTF. For the CDR3, the DNA is TGTGCCAGCTCCCCCGACAGCGAGCTCTATGGCTACACCTTC.

V is TRBV5-4 and J is TRBJ2-2, with 9 bases lining up with TRBD2. The CDR3 sequence is 14 residues long. The germline gives CDR1 SGHNT, CDR2 YYREEE (reference sequence). The junction had 3 bases not matched to a gene; V was cut back by 3 bases and J by 6 bases. Here the CDR3 reads CASSSTSGPGELFF. The CDR3 DNA follows: TGTGCCAGCAGCTCTACTAGCGGGCCCGGGGAGCTGTTTTTT. The variable domain in full, completed from reference TRBV5-4 and TRBJ2-2, reads ETGVTQSPTHLIKTRGQQVTLRCSSQSGHNTVSWYQQALGQGPQFIFQYYREEENGRGNFPPRFSGLQFPNYSSELNVNALELDDSALYLCASSSTSGPGELFFGEGSRLTVL.

This clone has a handful of counts. The chain uses TRBV15 and TRBJ2-7; 7 bases fit TRBD2. The CDR3 extends over 13 amino acids. The ends lost 3 bases at V and 9 bases at J; junction bases unmatched: 8. CDR1 and CDR2 (germline): LNHNV, YYDKDF (reference sequence). CDR3 in DNA: TGTGCCACCAGCAGTCTAGCGGCACTGGGGCAGTACTTC. Its protein product is CATSSLAALGQYF.

This chain joins TRBV14 and TRBJ2-7; D call uncertain. CDR3 length: 13 residues. Germline V lookup: CDR1 SGHDN, CDR2 FVKESK. V lost 2 bases, J lost 7 bases, and 12 bases lay in between. CDR3 protein: CASSQRLLREQYF. The CDR3 coding sequence is TGTGCCAGCAGCCAACGCCTCTTGAGAGAGCAGTACTTC.